Included here is one T cell receptor (beta chain) sequence, with context. Its antigen is still unknown. In each sample, about 0.95-11 million cryopreserved PBMC were present before DNA extraction. Researchers ran immunoSEQ v3.0 at survey level. Measured with immunoSEQ multiplex PCR; TCRdb has only the in-frame clones, and not every one. Counted here are 25,000 to 30,000 clones, roughly four fifths occurring once; the ten biggest clones make up approximately 5.1%. The data were taken from a study of long-term antiretroviral therapy in people with HIV. The wider study: Samples from the earliest time points predate the 2015 immediate-ART recommendation by about a decade.

Study results and caveats: CDR3 length ranges were narrower in HIV repertoires than in controls.

The sequence was collected from a woman aged 30 to 39 with HIV. Material: unsorted PBMCs, obtained 1.1 years before starting antiretroviral therapy.

The CDR3 coding sequence is TGCGCCAGCAGCCAAGATCAAGGAGGAATAGGTTCTGGGGCCAACGTCCTGACTTTC. Protein sequence: CASSQDQGGIGSGANVLTF. The V and J genes are TRBV4-1 and TRBJ2-6; a possible D gene is TRBD2 (5 bases). V lost 0 bases and J 1 base, leaving 16 bases between the germline ends. Germline lookup yields CDR1 MGHRA and CDR2 YSYEKL. The CDR3 extends over 19 amino acids.